These 27 T cell receptor beta chains originate from one sample sequenced in a study of blood T cell repertoires in COVID-19. Some clones are missing from TCRdb's copy, which holds only in-frame ones; the method was immunoSEQ multiplex PCR. The sample shows roughly 500,000 clones, approximately 83% of them seen only once. Source material: peripheral blood. These receptors were taken from a human donor in a cohort sampled during active COVID-19.

This clone was observed a handful of times. The gene calls are TRBV4-1 and TRBJ2-5; 7 nucleotides agree with TRBD2. The trim removed 4 bases at V and 2 bases at J, leaving 10 bases unmatched. The CDR3 has 16 residues. Germline assignment: CDR1 MGHRA and CDR2 YSYEKL. The CDR3 protein is CASSPGGGSGQETQYF. The CDR3 DNA sequence: TGCGCCAGCAGCCCAGGTGGCGGGAGTGGACAAGAGACCCAGTACTTC.

The CDR3: CASSLLYGYTF. Here the CDR3 DNA reads TGTGCCAGCAGCCTTCTCTATGGCTACACCTTC. The chain links TRBV12-3 or TRBV12-4 to TRBJ1-2; no definite D call. This CDR3 is 11 amino acids long. V was cut by 6 bases and J by 4 bases, with 6 bases left in between.

The rearrangement links TRBV4-1 to TRBJ2-1, with 11 nucleotides matching TRBD2. This CDR3 is 19 amino acids long. Germline CDR1 MGHRA, CDR2 YSYEKL. V trimming: 0 bases; J trimming: 5 bases; junction bases outside the gene matches: 12. The CDR3 loop reads CASSQDTGSGRAPNNEQFF. The CDR3 DNA follows: TGCGCCAGCAGCCAAGATACGGGTAGCGGGAGGGCCCCTAACAATGAGCAGTTCTTC.

The V and J genes are TRBV7-8 and TRBJ2-5, with 9 bases matching TRBD1. The germline V gene encodes CDR1 SGHVS and CDR2 FQNEAQ. The CDR3 is 16 amino acids. V lost 5 bases to trimming and J lost 2 bases; unmatched junction nucleotides: 9. The CDR3 DNA is TGTGCCAGCAGCCACCGGACAGGGGATTTTCAAGAGACCCAGTACTTC. This translates into CASSHRTGDFQETQYF.

J is TRBJ2-7 and V is TRBV18; TRBD1 aligns across 11 bases. V was clipped by 6 bases and J by 3 bases; unmatched bases: 4. Germline assignment: CDR1 KGHSH and CDR2 LQKENI. There are 14 residues in the CDR3. The DNA for the CDR3 is TGTGCCAGCTCGTCCGGGACAGGGGGCTACGAGCAGTACTTC. Its protein is CASSSGTGGYEQYF.

This chain joins TRBV12-3 or TRBV12-4 and TRBJ1-5; D is uncertain. This CDR3 has 12 residues. With 7 bases removed from V and 4 bases from J, the gap between germline ends came to 8 bases. DNA of the CDR3: TGTGCCAGCACCGGCGGGAATCAGCCCCAGCATTTT. Its protein is CASTGGNQPQHF.

The V and J genes are TRBV3-1 (or the pseudogene TRBV3-2) and TRBJ2-1; possibly TRBD2 for D (5 bases). This CDR3 region has 13 residues. Germline assignment: CDR1 LGHDT and CDR2 YNNKEL (reference sequence). The germline V and J ends were trimmed by 1 base and 12 bases, with 13 bases remaining between them. This chain's CDR3 is CASSQASSGSQFF. The CDR3 DNA reads as TGTGCCAGCAGCCAAGCCAGTTCGGGGTCGCAGTTCTTC.

This clone is a singleton in its sample. The chain uses TRBV19 and TRBJ2-4, with TRBD1 identical over 7 bases. V shed 6 bases and J 3 bases; nucleotides not matched to a gene: 8. The CDR3 runs 15 residues. Germline CDR1 and CDR2: LNHDA and SQIVND (reference sequence). The CDR3 protein is CASRNLTGVKNIQYF. CDR3 sequence (DNA): TGTGCCAGTAGAAACCTTACAGGGGTCAAAAACATTCAGTACTTC. The variable domain in full, with the rest retrieved from reference TRBV19 and TRBJ2-4, is DGGITQSPKYLFRKEGQNVTLSCEQNLNHDAMYWYRQDPGQGLRLIYYSQIVNDFQKGDIAEGYSVSREKKESFPLTVTSAQKNPTAFYLCASRNLTGVKNIQYFGAGTRLSVL.

The gene calls are TRBV2 and TRBJ1-2, with D tentatively TRBD1 (6 bases). Germline CDR1 reads SNHLY; CDR2 reads FYNNEI. This CDR3 comprises 14 residues. V lost 5 bases and J lost 1, with 11 bases in between. For the CDR3, the DNA is TGTGCCAGCAGTCCGACAGGCCTTAACTATGGCTACACCTTC. This codes for CASSPTGLNYGYTF.

The J gene is TRBJ1-5, the V gene TRBV2, with a tentative D call TRBD1 (6 bases). Germline CDR1 reads SNHLY; CDR2 reads FYNNEI. V was clipped by 6 bases and J by 5 bases, with 11 bases between them. The CDR3 has 13 amino acids. DNA of the CDR3: TGTGCCAGCAGACACAGGGATCATCAGCCCCAGCATTTT. It codes for CASRHRDHQPQHF.

This clone has only a few counts. The chain carries TRBV3-1 (or the pseudogene TRBV3-2) and TRBJ2-7, with 7 positions matching TRBD2. CDR3 size: 20 residues. Germline trimming cut 0 bases from V and 0 bases from J; bases unmatched to any gene: 17. Germline CDR1 is LGHDT and CDR2 is YNNKEL (reference sequence). The CDR3 nucleotides read TGTGCCAGCAGCCAAGAGTATTGGTTCGGAGAACTAGCGCCCTCCTACGAGCAGTACTTC. Protein sequence: CASSQEYWFGELAPSYEQYF.

V and J are TRBV2 and TRBJ2-1; weak D call: TRBD2 (6 bases). In germline, CDR1 is SNHLY, CDR2 FYNNEI. V was pared by 6 bases and J by 0 bases, with 9 bases between. There are 14 residues in the CDR3. The CDR3 nucleotides read TGTGCCAGCAGGGAGGAGGGCTCCTACAATGAGCAGTTCTTC. This codes for CASREEGSYNEQFF.

This chain links TRBV11-3 with TRBJ2-3; 11 nucleotides match TRBD2. V dropped 5 bases and J dropped 1; count of bases not matched to a gene: 5. This CDR3 has 16 amino acids. Germline V gene lookup returns CDR1 SGHNT and CDR2 YENEEA. CDR3 protein: CASSHGTSGRTDTQYF. The CDR3 DNA follows: TGTGCCAGCAGCCATGGGACTAGCGGACGCACAGATACGCAGTATTTT.

V and J are TRBV19 and TRBJ2-1; D perhaps matches TRBD2 (6 bases). The CDR3 spans 12 residues. Trimming took off 2 bases at V and 9 bases at J, with 8 bases between the two ends. Germline V gene data show CDR1 as LNHDA and CDR2 as SQIVND (reference sequence). The CDR3 DNA reads as TGTGCCAGTAGTATAAGGGGAGGTGAGCAGTTCTTC. Translating it yields CASSIRGGEQFF.

The chain has TRBV10-2 and TRBJ1-5, with D uncertain. Germline V gene sequence: CDR1 WSHSY, CDR2 SAAADI. This CDR3 is 15 amino acids long. Trimming took off 3 bases at V and 7 bases at J, with 16 bases between the two ends. The CDR3 DNA reads as TGCGCCAGCAGTGATACCGGGGTCGTTTTGCAGCCCCAGCATTTT. Its translation: CASSDTGVVLQPQHF.

The rearrangement uses TRBV19 and TRBJ2-2, with 14 bases matching TRBD2. Trimming at V came to 5 bases and at J to 7 bases, leaving 6 bases not matched to a gene. Germline CDR1 LNHDA, CDR2 SQIVND (reference sequence). The CDR3 length is 16 residues. CDR3 amino acids: CASSSRTSGRNGELFF. The CDR3 DNA sequence: TGTGCCAGTAGTTCTCGGACTAGCGGGAGGAACGGGGAGCTGTTTTTT. Full variable domain (outside the CDR3, taken from reference TRBV19 and TRBJ2-2): DGGITQSPKYLFRKEGQNVTLSCEQNLNHDAMYWYRQDPGQGLRLIYYSQIVNDFQKGDIAEGYSVSREKKESFPLTVTSAQKNPTAFYLCASSSRTSGRNGELFFGEGSRLTVL.

The chain combines TRBV29-1 with TRBJ2-1; the match to TRBD2 covers 13 bases. The CDR3 totals 16 residues. V trimming: 5 bases; J trimming: 7 bases; junction bases outside the gene matches: 11. Germline loops: CDR1 SQVTM, CDR2 ANQGSEA. The CDR3 sequence: CSVPIIGTSGNNEQFF. In nucleotides, the CDR3 is TGCAGCGTTCCCATCATCGGGACTAGCGGGAATAATGAGCAGTTCTTC.

This sequence joins TRBV5-6 and TRBJ2-7, with TRBD1 identical over 9 bases. CDR1 SGHDT and CDR2 YYEEEE come from the germline V gene. CDR3 length: 15 residues. With 4 bases clipped from V and 0 bases from J, the junction kept 5 bases outside the gene matches. CDR3 protein: CASSTGQGYSYEQYF. In DNA form, the CDR3 reads TGTGCCAGCAGCACTGGACAGGGGTACTCCTACGAGCAGTACTTC.

The V and J genes are TRBV18 and TRBJ1-1; D is perhaps TRBD1 (5 bases). V dropped 3 bases and J dropped 0 bases, with 11 bases sitting between them. Germline CDR1 KGHSH, CDR2 LQKENI. This CDR3 is 15 amino acids long. CDR3 sequence reads: CASSPWGEMNTEAFF. The CDR3 DNA reads TGTGCCAGCTCACCGTGGGGGGAAATGAACACTGAAGCTTTCTTT.

This clone was picked up one time. The chain links TRBV28 to TRBJ1-5; D is possibly TRBD1 (6 bases). The CDR3 totals 16 residues. V dropped 3 bases and J dropped 3 bases, with 15 bases sitting between them. Germline-derived CDR1 and CDR2 are MDHEN and SYDVKM. In nucleotides, the CDR3 is TGTGCCAGCAGTTTTGGGGGGGGCGAGATCAATCAGCCCCAGCATTTT. Translation: CASSFGGGEINQPQHF.

The V call is TRBV14, the J call TRBJ1-6; D might be TRBD1 (6 bases). The CDR3 spans 15 residues. Trimming took 4 bases from V and 6 from J, leaving 13 bases between them. CDR1 and CDR2 (germline): SGHDN, FVKESK. The CDR3 bases are TGTGCCAGCAGCCTCCTACAGGGATTTAATTCACCCCTCCACTTT. Encoded protein: CASSLLQGFNSPLHF.

The chain uses TRBV2 and TRBJ2-3, with 16 bases identical to TRBD2. With V trimmed by 6 bases and J by 4 bases, 7 bases remained unmatched. The germline CDR1 and CDR2 sequences are SNHLY and FYNNEI. The CDR3 runs 17 residues. The DNA for the CDR3 is TGTGCCAGCAGCGCCGGGACTAGCGGGAGGGGAGCAGATACGCAGTATTTT. Protein sequence: CASSAGTSGRGADTQYF.

This clone showed up just a few times. V is TRBV4-2 and J is TRBJ1-1; D is ambiguous. Germline V gene sequence: CDR1 LGHNA, CDR2 YNFKEQ. The CDR3 length is 15 residues. The germline V and J ends were trimmed by 0 bases and 0 bases, with 8 bases remaining between them. CDR3 loop: CASSQEAGLNTEAFF. DNA for the CDR3: TGTGCCAGCAGCCAAGAGGCGGGGTTGAACACTGAAGCTTTCTTT.

V and J are TRBV5-5 and TRBJ1-5; tentative D call: TRBD1 (6 bases). This CDR3 region has 13 residues. CDR1 and CDR2 from the germline V gene are SGHKS and YYEKEE (reference sequence). The germline V and J ends were trimmed by 2 bases and 5 bases, with 8 bases remaining between them. CDR3 region: CASSLAGDQPQHF. As DNA, the CDR3 is TGTGCCAGCAGCTTAGCAGGGGATCAGCCCCAGCATTTT.

The gene calls are TRBV30 and TRBJ2-2; TRBD1 is a possible D gene (5 bases). Trimming took off 2 bases at V and 7 bases at J, with 8 bases between the two ends. Germline V gene sequence: CDR1 GTSNPN, CDR2 SVGIG (reference sequence). The CDR3 consists of 12 residues. CDR3 residues: CAWSPQGGELFF. The DNA for the CDR3 is TGTGCCTGGAGTCCGCAGGGCGGGGAGCTGTTTTTT.

The rearrangement joins TRBV28 to TRBJ2-7; 10 bases line up with TRBD2. Germline trimming cut 6 bases from V and 6 bases from J; bases unmatched to any gene: 8. Germline lookup yields CDR1 MDHEN and CDR2 SYDVKM. This CDR3 spans 14 amino acids. The CDR3 reads CASSLLTSGAEQYF. The CDR3, as DNA: TGTGCCAGCAGCTTGCTCACTAGCGGGGCCGAGCAGTACTTC.

This rearrangement joins TRBV7-2 to TRBJ2-1; 12 bases agree with TRBD2. The J segment lost 6 bases and the V segment lost 4 bases, leaving 7 bases of the junction unmatched. The CDR3 totals 16 residues. CDR1 SGHTA and CDR2 FQGNSA come from the germline V gene. CDR3 coding DNA: TGTGCCAGCAGCTCTCAAACTAGCGGGAGGATCAATGAGCAGTTCTTC. Protein sequence: CASSSQTSGRINEQFF.